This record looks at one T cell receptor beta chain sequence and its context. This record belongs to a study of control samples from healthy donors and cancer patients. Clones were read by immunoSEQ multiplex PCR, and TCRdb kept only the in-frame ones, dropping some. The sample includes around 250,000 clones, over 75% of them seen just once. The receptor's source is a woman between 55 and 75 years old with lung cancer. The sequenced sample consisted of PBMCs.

CDR3: CASSGTATDTQYF. CDR3 nucleotide sequence: TGTGCCAGCAGTGGGACCGCCACAGATACGCAGTATTTT. The chain employs TRBV2 and TRBJ2-3; D unresolved. The CDR3 is 13 amino acids. In germline, CDR1 is SNHLY, CDR2 FYNNEI. Trimming took off 4 bases at V and 2 bases at J, with 7 bases between the two ends. Combining the CDR3 with reference TRBV2 and TRBJ2-3 gives the whole variable domain EPEVTQTPSHQVTQMGQEVILRCVPISNHLYFYWYRQILGQKVEFLVSFYNNEISEKSEIFDDQFSVERPDGSNFTLKIRSTKLEDSAMYFCASSGTATDTQYFGPGTRLTVL.